The next 29 T cell receptor beta chains were all read from a single sample in a study of beta chain features in type 1 diabetes. Sequencing targeted expressed TCRB transcripts, as all isolated RNA had been reverse transcribed. The repertoire was sequenced with immunoSEQ multiplex PCR; TCRdb's copy has only in-frame clones and lacks some. The sample includes tens of thousands of clones, approximately 59% seen only once; the top ten take roughly 2.2%. Input material: Tregs from blood. The receptors shown here come from a woman under 30 in good health.

The gene calls are TRBV6-5 and TRBJ1-1; TRBD1 matches at 8 bases. The junction had 6 bases not matched to a gene; V was cut back by 5 bases and J by 4 bases. Germline CDR1 is MNHEY and CDR2 is SVGAGI. This CDR3 is built from 14 residues. CDR3 residues: CASSQGQGATEAFF. The CDR3, as DNA: TGTGCCAGCAGTCAGGGGCAGGGGGCCACTGAAGCTTTCTTT.

A single count supports this clone. This chain links TRBV5-1 with TRBJ2-1, with 7 bases lining up with TRBD2. Germline loops: CDR1 SGHRS, CDR2 YFSETQ. The CDR3 totals 15 residues. The ends lost 2 bases at V and 4 bases at J; junction bases unmatched: 6. The CDR3 region is CASSFKDGGYNEQFF. In DNA form, the CDR3 reads TGCGCCAGCAGCTTTAAGGACGGGGGGTACAATGAGCAGTTCTTC.

There are a few counts of this clone. The CDR3 sequence: CAITGDYNEQFF. The DNA for the CDR3 is TGTGCCATCACGGGGGACTACAATGAGCAGTTCTTC. V is TRBV10-3 and J is TRBJ2-1; maybe TRBD2 (6 bases). The germline V gene encodes CDR1 ENHRY and CDR2 SYGVKD. Trimming removed 7 bases from V and 3 bases from J, with 7 bases in between. The CDR3 loop spans 12 amino acids.

This clone was counted once. V and J are TRBV18 and TRBJ2-2, with 9 bases that match TRBD2. V was clipped by 3 bases and J by 2 bases; unmatched bases: 10. The CDR3 runs 18 residues. Germline V gene data show CDR1 as KGHSH and CDR2 as LQKENI. In DNA, the CDR3 is TGTGCCAGCTCACCTAGCCCCCGAGCGGGAGGTAACACCGGGGAGCTGTTTTTT. Amino acids: CASSPSPRAGGNTGELFF. Combining the CDR3 with reference TRBV18 and TRBJ2-2 gives the whole variable domain NAGVMQNPRHLVRRRGQEARLRCSPMKGHSHVYWYRQLPEEGLKFMVYLQKENIIDESGMPKERFSAEFPKEGPSILRIQQVVRGDSAAYFCASSPSPRAGGNTGELFFGEGSRLTVL.

CDR3 sequence (DNA): TGTGCCTGGAGTTCGGGACAGACGAATAGGTTGTACTTC. Translation gives CAWSSGQTNRLYF. The genes are TRBV30 and TRBJ2-7, with 7 bases aligning to TRBD1. The V segment lost 2 bases and the J segment 12 bases; nucleotides outside the gene matches: 13. Germline CDR1 is GTSNPN and CDR2 is SVGIG (reference sequence). This CDR3 comprises 13 residues. The whole variable domain, remainder taken from reference TRBV30 and TRBJ2-7, is SQTIHQWPATLVQPVGSPLSLECTVEGTSNPNLYWYRQAAGRGLQLLFYSVGIGQISSEVPQNLSASRPQDRQFILSSKKLLLSDSGFYLCAWSSGQTNRLYFGPGTRLTVT.

The gene calls are TRBV6-5 and TRBJ1-2, with a possible D match to TRBD1 (6 bases). Trimming removed 6 bases at V and 8 bases at J, with 16 bases between. CDR1 is MNHEY and CDR2 is SVGAGI in the germline V gene. The CDR3 runs to 13 residues. CDR3 sequence reads: CASSPGQFGGYTF. In DNA form, the CDR3 reads TGTGCCAGCAGCCCTGGACAGTTTGGAGGCTACACCTTC.

The V gene is TRBV7-8, the J gene TRBJ2-1; TRBD1 agrees at 7 bases. There are 13 residues in the CDR3. J was trimmed by 10 bases and V by 2 bases; bases with no gene match: 5. Germline V gene lookup returns CDR1 SGHVS and CDR2 FQNEAQ. CDR3 region: CASSLRLQGEQFF. DNA of the CDR3: TGTGCCAGCAGCTTAAGATTACAGGGGGAGCAGTTCTTC.

The chain recombines TRBV5-4 with TRBJ2-5, with TRBD2 matching 12 bases. CDR3 length: 15 amino acids. The trim removed 5 bases at V and 5 bases at J, leaving 7 bases unmatched. The germline V gene encodes CDR1 SGHNT and CDR2 YYREEE (reference sequence). CDR3: CASRQRLAGEETQYF. CDR3 DNA: TGTGCCAGCAGACAAAGACTAGCGGGAGAGGAGACCCAGTACTTC.

The CDR3 loop is CASSLGQGANTGELFF. The CDR3 region has the DNA TGTGCCAGCAGCTTAGGACAGGGCGCGAACACCGGGGAGCTGTTTTTT. V usage is TRBV9 and J usage is TRBJ2-2; 8 bases are shared with TRBD1. Germline CDR1 SGDLS, CDR2 YYNGEE. This CDR3 is built from 16 residues. Trimming removed 4 bases from V and 0 bases from J; junction bases left unmatched: 5.

The V and J genes are TRBV18 and TRBJ2-1; D is ambiguous. Germline V gene lookup returns CDR1 KGHSH and CDR2 LQKENI. This CDR3 region has 13 residues. Trimming took off 8 bases at V and 6 bases at J, with 14 bases between the two ends. The DNA of the CDR3 is TGTGCCAGCCAGGAAAGGCGTGTCAATGAGCAGTTCTTC. Translated: CASQERRVNEQFF. The whole variable domain, remainder taken from reference TRBV18 and TRBJ2-1, is NAGVMQNPRHLVRRRGQEARLRCSPMKGHSHVYWYRQLPEEGLKFMVYLQKENIIDESGMPKERFSAEFPKEGPSILRIQQVVRGDSAAYFCASQERRVNEQFFGPGTRLTVL.

The chain uses TRBV4-1 and TRBJ2-7; D is ambiguous. CDR1 is MGHRA and CDR2 is YSYEKL in the germline V gene. Trimming pared 0 bases from V and 4 bases from J, leaving 13 bases between. The CDR3 sequence is 15 residues long. The CDR3 bases are TGCGCCAGCAGCCAAGAGTTCGGCAGGATATACGAGCAGTACTTC. This encodes CASSQEFGRIYEQYF.

This clone was detected only a few times. This chain connects TRBV10-3 to TRBJ1-5; 7 bases fit TRBD1. Germline CDR1 reads ENHRY; CDR2 reads SYGVKD. CDR3 length: 13 amino acids. Trimming at V came to 6 bases and at J to 5 bases, leaving 4 bases not matched to a gene. The CDR3 loop is CAIRGTDHQPQHF. CDR3 coding DNA: TGTGCCATCAGGGGGACAGACCATCAGCCCCAGCATTTT.

The gene calls are TRBV19 and TRBJ1-5, with 7 bases aligning to TRBD1. V trimming: 7 bases; J trimming: 7 bases; junction bases outside the gene matches: 16. The CDR3 has 16 amino acids. Germline V gene lookup returns CDR1 LNHDA and CDR2 SQIVND (reference sequence). CDR3 residues: CASTLGGRGIRQPQHF. The CDR3 DNA sequence: TGTGCCAGTACACTCGGGGGCAGGGGGATCAGGCAGCCCCAGCATTTT.

In its sample, this clone was seen a few times. V usage is TRBV4-2 and J usage is TRBJ1-2, with a tentative D call TRBD1 (5 bases). Germline V lookup: CDR1 LGHNA, CDR2 YNFKEQ. V lost 0 bases and J 4 bases, leaving 12 bases between the germline ends. This CDR3 has 15 amino acids. The CDR3 DNA reads TGTGCCAGCAGCCAAGATAGGGGCACCCGCTATGGCTACACCTTC. Protein product: CASSQDRGTRYGYTF.

The rearrangement joins TRBV2 to TRBJ1-2; 8 nucleotides line up with TRBD1. CDR1 and CDR2 (germline): SNHLY, FYNNEI. With 3 bases clipped from V and 2 bases from J, the junction kept 5 bases outside the gene matches. The CDR3 runs to 15 residues. Here the CDR3 reads CASSERTGKNYGYTF. CDR3 DNA: TGTGCCAGCAGTGAGAGGACAGGGAAGAACTATGGCTACACCTTC.

This clone was observed a handful of times. The chain is built from TRBV7-2 and TRBJ1-2; no clear D. There are 13 residues in the CDR3. V shed 6 bases and J shed 5 bases, with 13 bases lying between them. Germline V gene sequence: CDR1 SGHTA, CDR2 FQGNSA. CDR3 sequence: CASRISRDYGYTF. The CDR3 DNA sequence: TGTGCCAGCAGAATCAGCCGGGATTATGGCTACACCTTC.

The rearrangement joins TRBV2 to TRBJ1-1; 8 bases line up with TRBD1. The CDR3 consists of 14 residues. J lost 1 base, V lost 4 bases, and 2 bases had no gene match. The germline V gene has CDR1 SNHLY and CDR2 FYNNEI. Written as DNA, the CDR3 is TGTGCCAGCAGTGCCGGGACAGGGAACACTGAAGCTTTCTTT. Its translation: CASSAGTGNTEAFF.

This clone turned up a few times. The rearrangement joins TRBV10-3 to TRBJ1-6; D remains unclear. V lost 6 bases and J 7 bases, leaving 7 bases between the germline ends. The CDR3 runs to 12 residues. Germline assignment: CDR1 ENHRY and CDR2 SYGVKD. The CDR3 coding sequence is TGTGCCATCAGGGGAGACAATTCACCCCTCCACTTT. This translates into CAIRGDNSPLHF.

The V call is TRBV29-1, the J call TRBJ2-1, with 10 bases lining up with TRBD1. CDR1 is SQVTM, CDR2 ANQGSEA, per germline. The CDR3 covers 13 residues. V shed 4 bases and J 7 bases; nucleotides not matched to a gene: 4. This CDR3 reads CSVARTGGNEQFF. The CDR3 DNA is TGCAGCGTTGCAAGGACAGGGGGGAATGAGCAGTTCTTC.

The chain carries TRBV2 and TRBJ2-5, with D perhaps matching TRBD2 (5 bases). V lost 8 bases, J lost 7 bases, and 14 bases lay in between. CDR3 length: 12 amino acids. Germline V gives CDR1 SNHLY, CDR2 FYNNEI. The CDR3 reads CASSQREGTQYF. CDR3 DNA sequence: TGTGCCAGCTCACAGAGGGAAGGGACCCAGTACTTC.

This chain uses TRBV19 with TRBJ2-2; 7 bases map to TRBD2. The CDR3 totals 14 residues. Trimming took 5 bases from V and 7 from J; bases not matched to a gene: 7. Germline V CDR1 and CDR2: LNHDA, SQIVND (reference sequence). CDR3: CASSPGRGDGELFF. CDR3 coding DNA: TGTGCCAGTAGTCCTGGTCGGGGGGACGGGGAGCTGTTTTTT. Variable domain in full (rest from reference TRBV19 and TRBJ2-2): DGGITQSPKYLFRKEGQNVTLSCEQNLNHDAMYWYRQDPGQGLRLIYYSQIVNDFQKGDIAEGYSVSREKKESFPLTVTSAQKNPTAFYLCASSPGRGDGELFFGEGSRLTVL.

The V gene is TRBV6-6, the J gene TRBJ2-5; 9 nucleotides line up with TRBD2. The germline V gene has CDR1 MNHNY and CDR2 SVGAGI (reference sequence). Losses at the gene ends were 8 bases for V and 2 bases for J; bases not matched to a gene: 12. The CDR3 sequence is 16 residues long. This CDR3 reads CASALSGAGGQETQYF. CDR3 in DNA: TGTGCCAGCGCCTTGTCGGGGGCGGGGGGGCAAGAGACCCAGTACTTC.

The chain employs TRBV5-4 and TRBJ2-5; D is perhaps TRBD1 (6 bases). Germline V CDR1 and CDR2: SGHNT, YYREEE (reference sequence). The CDR3 spans 13 residues. V lost 1 base to trimming and J lost 7 bases, with 11 bases between them. The CDR3 region has the DNA TGTGCCAGCAGCTTGCCTCTAGGGGGGACCCAGTACTTC. Amino acid sequence: CASSLPLGGTQYF.

The rearrangement uses TRBV5-1 and TRBJ1-3; no definite D call. V lost 0 bases and J lost 4, with 11 bases in between. This CDR3 is 15 amino acids long. Germline-derived CDR1 and CDR2 are SGHRS and YFSETQ. CDR3 region: CASSLATASGNTIYF. CDR3 coding DNA: TGCGCCAGCAGCTTGGCCACCGCGTCGGGAAACACCATATATTTT.

This clone was found a few times. Here the CDR3 reads CASNQQGNQPQHF. CDR3 DNA: TGTGCCAGCAACCAACAGGGAAATCAGCCCCAGCATTTT. This rearrangement joins TRBV6-6 to TRBJ1-5, with a tentative D call TRBD1 (6 bases). CDR3 length: 13 residues. V was clipped by 7 bases and J by 4 bases, with 11 bases between them. Germline CDR1 reads MNHNY; CDR2 reads SVGAGI (reference sequence).

This clone was counted a few times. The genes are TRBV5-1 and TRBJ1-1; 9 bases align to TRBD1. Trimming cost V 6 bases and J 5 bases; bases outside gene matches: 11. The CDR3 runs 15 residues. Germline lookup yields CDR1 SGHRS and CDR2 YFSETQ. DNA for the CDR3: TGCGCCAGCAATCCCGGGGACAGGGAGCTGACTGAAGCTTTCTTT. The encoded protein is CASNPGDRELTEAFF.

The CDR3 DNA sequence: TGTGCCAGCAGCTTAGGGGACAGGGCAAGCGAGCAGTACTTC. Residues: CASSLGDRASEQYF. The chain combines TRBV7-9 with TRBJ2-7; 9 bases are shared with TRBD1. The germline CDR1 and CDR2 sequences are SEHNR and FQNEAQ (reference sequence). The trim removed 1 base at V and 6 bases at J, leaving 4 bases unmatched. The CDR3 sequence is 14 residues long. Full variable domain (missing parts from reference TRBV7-9 and TRBJ2-7): DTGVSQNPRHKITKRGQNVTFRCDPISEHNRLYWYRQTLGQGPEFLTYFQNEAQLEKSRLLSDRFSAERPKGSFSTLEIQRTEQGDSAMYLCASSLGDRASEQYFGPGTRLTVT.

This sequence joins TRBV7-9 and TRBJ1-5; no definite D call. Trimming pared 0 bases from V and 7 bases from J, leaving 10 bases between. Germline CDR1 SEHNR, CDR2 FQNEAQ (reference sequence). This CDR3 region has 14 residues. CDR3 sequence (DNA): TGTGCCAGCAGCTTAGCGGGAGATGGCCAGCCCCAGCATTTT. It yields the protein CASSLAGDGQPQHF.

This chain connects TRBV7-6 to TRBJ2-7, with 10 positions matching TRBD1. Per the germline V gene, CDR1 is SGHVS and CDR2 is FNYEAQ. V gave up 2 bases and J gave up 4 bases; unmatched junction bases: 5. This CDR3 has 15 amino acids. CDR3 sequence reads: CASSLIGQGEYEQYF. The CDR3 nucleotides are TGTGCCAGCAGCTTAATCGGACAGGGGGAGTACGAGCAGTACTTC.